Listed below are T cell receptor beta chains from one sample, sequenced in a study of T cells in Graves' hyperthyroidism and ophthalmopathy. TCRdb reanalysed the multiplex PCR reads using MiXCR and keeps one entry per CDR3 protein. The profile shows about 480,000 distinct CDR3 sequences, approximately 15% of them singletons. Material for sequencing was blood. All receptors derive from a woman under 30 with Graves' hyperthyroidism. Both conserved end residues are part of each CDR3. A D gene is named only where the DNA matches it firmly. Size is omitted from some rows. Given values are once, few, many or a class for expanded clones.

-	TRBJ1-5	TRBV24-1	-	CATSDLPGTQHF	TGTGCCACCAGTGATTTGCCAGGGACCCAGCATTTT
once	TRBJ2-3	TRBV2	-	CASSEGRVWTDTQYF	TGTGCCAGCAGTGAAGGGAGGGTTTGGACAGATACGCAGTATTTT
-	TRBJ1-1	TRBV7-9	-	CASSPEGGPEAFF	TGTGCCAGCAGCCCAGAGGGAGGGCCTGAAGCTTTCTTT
once	TRBJ2-3	TRBV30	TRBD2	CAWSQTSGATDTQYF	TGTGCCTGGAGCCAGACTAGCGGAGCCACAGATACGCAGTATTTT
many	TRBJ1-1	TRBV3-1	-	CASSHLSTWGMNTEAFF	TGTGCCAGCAGCCACTTAAGCACGTGGGGAATGAACACTGAAGCTTTCTTT
many	TRBJ1-2	TRBV6-1	-	CASTDQGIYGYTF	TGTGCCAGCACCGATCAGGGGATCTATGGCTACACCTTC
many	TRBJ1-2	TRBV18	-	CASEPGLASYGYTF	TGTGCCAGCGAACCGGGCCTCGCCTCGTATGGCTACACCTTC
few	TRBJ2-1	TRBV6-1	TRBD2	CASSQPLSGSSYNEQFF	TGTGCCAGCAGTCAACCCCTGAGCGGGAGCTCCTACAATGAGCAGTTCTTC
many	TRBJ1-2	TRBV20-1	TRBD1	CSASARGFDYGYTF	TGCAGTGCTAGTGCCAGGGGGTTCGACTATGGCTACACCTTC
many	TRBJ1-1	TRBV12-5	TRBD1	CASGRTGKTEAFF	TGTGCTAGTGGAAGGACAGGGAAAACTGAAGCTTTCTTT
many	TRBJ2-3	TRBV11-2	TRBD2	CASSLVLAGPNTRDTQYF	TGTGCCAGCAGCTTGGTACTAGCGGGACCTAACACACGAGATACGCAGTATTTT
many	TRBJ1-2	TRBV3-1	-	CASSLTEIYGYTF	TGTGCCAGCAGCCTGACAGAGATCTATGGCTACACCTTC
many	TRBJ1-1	TRBV19	-	CATGGGGTEAFF	TGTGCCACCGGGGGGGGCGGCACTGAAGCTTTCTTT
many	TRBJ1-2	TRBV12-3/TRBV12-4	-	CASSLSTTGYTF	TGTGCCAGCAGTTTATCCACGACTGGCTACACCTTC